One and the same sample provided the 21 T cell receptor beta chains below, sequenced in a study of blood T cell repertoires in COVID-19. Assay used: immunoSEQ multiplex PCR; TCRdb lists only in-frame clones, some missing. This sample yields tens of thousands of clones, of which about four fifths are seen a single time; approximately 25% belongs to the top ten. Sequenced sample: peripheral blood. All receptors come from a human donor with acute or convalescent COVID-19. The donor label of this sample is uncertain.

The rearrangement links TRBV11-3 to TRBJ2-5; possibly TRBD1 for D (5 bases). CDR3 length: 15 residues. Trimming took 1 base from V and 5 from J, leaving 14 bases between them. Germline V gene lookup returns CDR1 SGHNT and CDR2 YENEEA. In DNA form, the CDR3 reads TGTGCCAGCAGCTTAGGGGGCGACGATAGGGAGACCCAGTACTTC. Amino acids: CASSLGGDDRETQYF. Combining the CDR3 with reference TRBV11-3 and TRBJ2-5 gives the whole variable domain EAGVVQSPRYKIIEKKQPVAFWCNPISGHNTLYWYLQNLGQGPELLIRYENEEAVDDSQLPKDRFSAERLKGVDSTLKIQPAELGDSAVYLCASSLGGDDRETQYFGPGTRLLVL.

For this clone: Other nucleotide sequences from this sample produce the same CDR3. The chain combines TRBV19 with TRBJ2-3; 8 bases align to TRBD2. V shed 7 bases, J shed 5 bases, and the junction held 8 bases outside the gene matches. This CDR3 contains 14 residues. The V gene's germline CDR1 is LNHDA and CDR2 SQIVND (reference sequence). The CDR3 is CASTPGGPVDTQYF. CDR3 sequence (DNA): TGTGCCAGTACACCGGGGGGGCCGGTAGATACGCAGTATTTT.

This rearrangement joins TRBV19 to TRBJ1-1; 7 positions agree with TRBD1. V shed 5 bases, J shed 8 bases, and the junction held 11 bases outside the gene matches. The CDR3 totals 14 residues. From germline, CDR1 is LNHDA and CDR2 SQIVND (reference sequence). In DNA, the CDR3 is TGTGCCAGTAGTTCGAGACAGGGCGCGGGAGAAGCTTTCTTT. It encodes CASSSRQGAGEAFF.

The J gene is TRBJ2-5, the V gene TRBV6-6; D not certain. V lost 7 bases to trimming and J lost 1 base, with 4 bases between them. CDR3 size: 11 residues. Germline lookup yields CDR1 MNHNY and CDR2 SVGAGI (reference sequence). The CDR3 loop reads CASTLQETQYF. CDR3 nucleotides: TGTGCCAGCACCCTCCAAGAGACCCAGTACTTC.

The rearrangement links TRBV5-6 to TRBJ2-4; perhaps TRBD2 as D (5 bases). Germline CDR1 is SGHDT and CDR2 is YYEEEE. Trimming removed 4 bases at V and 7 bases at J, with 18 bases between. The length of the CDR3 is 15 residues. This CDR3 is CASSPFWVGNNIQYF. For the CDR3, the DNA is TGTGCCAGCAGCCCCTTTTGGGTCGGGAACAACATTCAGTACTTC.

V gene TRBV28 combines with J gene TRBJ2-7; TRBD1 aligns across 7 bases. V shed 8 bases and J 2 bases; nucleotides not matched to a gene: 6. The CDR3 covers 13 residues. Germline V gene data show CDR1 as MDHEN and CDR2 as SYDVKM. For the CDR3, the DNA is TGTGCCAGCTTACAGGGGCGACCCTACGAGCAGTACTTC. It translates to CASLQGRPYEQYF.

The chain carries TRBV10-3 and TRBJ2-6; 7 nucleotides match TRBD1. Germline CDR1 ENHRY, CDR2 SYGVKD. The trim removed 6 bases at V and 0 bases at J, leaving 5 bases unmatched. CDR3 length: 16 residues. The DNA for the CDR3 is TGTGCCATCAGCCCGGGACAGTCCTCTGGGGCCAACGTCCTGACTTTC. It translates to CAISPGQSSGANVLTF.

This chain uses TRBV21-1 with TRBJ2-1; the table calls TRBD2, which could not be checked here. TRBV21-1 is tagged as a pseudogene. The CDR3 has 17 amino acids. The CDR3 region has the DNA TGTGCCAGCAGCAAAGCGCGTGAGGGAGTTCCCTACAATGAGCAGTTCTTC. Protein sequence: CASSKAREGVPYNEQFF.

The V and J genes are TRBV27 and TRBJ2-7, with TRBD1 matching over 10 bases. CDR3 length equals 16 residues. V shed 2 bases, J shed 3 bases, and the junction held 7 bases outside the gene matches. CDR1 and CDR2 from the germline V gene are MNHEY and SMNVEV (reference sequence). Here the CDR3 reads CASSLLRRTGGYEQYF. The DNA for the CDR3 is TGTGCCAGCAGTTTACTCCGACGGACAGGGGGCTACGAGCAGTACTTC.

The chain joins TRBV7-8 to TRBJ2-3; TRBD2 matches 8 bases. Germline-derived CDR1 and CDR2 are SGHVS and FQNEAQ. The ends lost 5 bases at V and 3 bases at J; junction bases unmatched: 10. This CDR3 has 16 amino acids. The CDR3 DNA reads as TGTGCCAGCAGCACACAGAGCGGGAGTCGAACAGATACGCAGTATTTT. This translates into CASSTQSGSRTDTQYF.

This clone has a handful of counts. The DNA for the CDR3 is TGTGCTAGTGGTTCGGGACAGGGGAATGAAAAACTGTTTTTT. Amino acid sequence: CASGSGQGNEKLFF. This chain uses TRBV12-5 with TRBJ1-4, with 10 bases that match TRBD1. Per the germline V gene, CDR1 is LGHNT and CDR2 is FRNRAP. V lost 4 bases and J lost 5; bases outside the gene matches: 1. CDR3 size: 14 residues.

This sequence joins TRBV27 and TRBJ2-6; 7 nucleotides align to TRBD1. V gave up 6 bases and J gave up 0 bases; unmatched junction bases: 8. This CDR3 spans 17 amino acids. Germline V gene lookup returns CDR1 MNHEY and CDR2 SMNVEV (reference sequence). CDR3 bases: TGTGCCAGCAGAAGGGGACAGACTGACTCTGGGGCCAACGTCCTGACTTTC. Amino acids: CASRRGQTDSGANVLTF.

The genes are TRBV19 and TRBJ1-5, with 7 nucleotides matching TRBD1. The trim removed 4 bases at V and 6 bases at J, leaving 12 bases unmatched. CDR3 size: 16 residues. Germline-derived CDR1 and CDR2 are LNHDA and SQIVND (reference sequence). The CDR3 sequence is CASSTPSTGSTQPQHF. Here the CDR3 DNA reads TGTGCCAGTAGTACCCCATCGACAGGGAGTACTCAGCCCCAGCATTTT.

This clone was seen only once. The chain has TRBV29-1 and TRBJ1-1, with no clear D. Trimming cost V 4 bases and J 0 bases, with 9 bases left between them. CDR1 SQVTM and CDR2 ANQGSEA come from the germline V gene. The CDR3 covers 13 residues. The CDR3 bases are TGCAGCGTTGTTGAACTGATGAACACTGAAGCTTTCTTT. Its translation: CSVVELMNTEAFF.

This chain joins TRBV7-9 and TRBJ1-2; TRBD1 agrees at 9 bases. This CDR3 comprises 16 residues. The germline gives CDR1 SEHNR, CDR2 FQNEAQ (reference sequence). J lost 7 bases, V lost 3 bases, and 12 bases had no gene match. CDR3: CASSFRRTGEGGGYTF. The CDR3 DNA follows: TGTGCCAGCAGCTTCCGCCGGACAGGGGAAGGGGGTGGCTACACCTTC. The full variable domain, with the rest looked up from reference TRBV7-9 and TRBJ1-2, is DTGVSQNPRHKITKRGQNVTFRCDPISEHNRLYWYRQTLGQGPEFLTYFQNEAQLEKSRLLSDRFSAERPKGSFSTLEIQRTEQGDSAMYLCASSFRRTGEGGGYTFGSGTRLTVV.

The chain recombines TRBV7-9 with TRBJ2-3; D gene ambiguous. This CDR3 has 15 residues. Germline V gene data show CDR1 as SEHNR and CDR2 as FQNEAQ (reference sequence). V lost 5 bases, J lost 0 bases, and 12 bases lay in between. As DNA, the CDR3 is TGTGCCAGCAGCCCTATGAGCACTAGCACAGATACGCAGTATTTT. It yields the protein CASSPMSTSTDTQYF.

This sequence joins TRBV28 and TRBJ1-2; D gene unclear. CDR1 is MDHEN, CDR2 SYDVKM, per germline. V gave up 2 bases and J gave up 2 bases, with 18 bases separating them. This CDR3 is 17 amino acids long. The CDR3 loop is CASSLNTAFRWNYGYTF. The CDR3 DNA follows: TGTGCCAGCAGTTTAAATACCGCGTTTAGATGGAACTATGGCTACACCTTC.

V and J are TRBV19 and TRBJ1-3, with TRBD1 as a possible D gene (5 bases). The germline CDR1 and CDR2 sequences are LNHDA and SQIVND (reference sequence). This CDR3 contains 15 residues. V was trimmed by 3 bases and J by 2 bases, leaving 11 bases between them. CDR3 protein: CASSMAGIAGNTIYF. In DNA form, the CDR3 reads TGTGCCAGTAGTATGGCAGGGATCGCTGGAAACACCATATATTTT.

This sequence joins TRBV5-1 and TRBJ2-5; 8 bases are shared with TRBD1. With 2 bases clipped from V and 3 bases from J, the junction kept 0 bases outside the gene matches. The CDR3 has 13 residues. CDR1 SGHRS and CDR2 YFSETQ come from the germline V gene. The CDR3 spells CASSLQGEETQYF. The CDR3 region has the DNA TGCGCCAGCAGCTTACAGGGGGAAGAGACCCAGTACTTC.

This clone came up a few times. V gene TRBV9 combines with J gene TRBJ2-1; 10 bases fit TRBD1. The V and J ends lost 4 bases and 4 bases, in that order; junction bases with no gene match: 5. The V gene's germline CDR1 is SGDLS and CDR2 YYNGEE. This CDR3 has 15 amino acids. CDR3 DNA sequence: TGTGCCAGCAGCATTGGGACAGGGGCGTACAATGAGCAGTTCTTC. This translates into CASSIGTGAYNEQFF. The full variable domain, rest sourced from reference TRBV9 and TRBJ2-1, is DSGVTQTPKHLITATGQRVTLRCSPRSGDLSVYWYQQSLDQGLQFLIQYYNGEERAKGNILERFSAQQFPDLHSELNLSSLELGDSALYFCASSIGTGAYNEQFFGPGTRLTVL.

The CDR3 sequence: CASSQSLGSYQETQYF. DNA of the CDR3: TGTGCCAGCAGCCAATCCCTAGGCTCTTACCAAGAGACCCAGTACTTC. The chain combines TRBV3-1 (or the pseudogene TRBV3-2) with TRBJ2-5; no definite D call. Germline CDR1 LGHDT, CDR2 YNNKEL (reference sequence). CDR3 length: 16 residues. Deletions cut 2 bases from V and 0 bases from J, with 13 bases between.